This TCR beta chain was recovered during a study of technical replicates of blood from a handful of donors. Germline lookup yields CDR1 MNHNY and CDR2 SVGAGI (reference sequence). The CDR3 runs 14 residues. V lost 8 bases and J lost 6; bases outside the gene matches: 11. Here immunoSEQ multiplex PCR was the method, and the copy in TCRdb shows in-frame clones only, minus some. The table shows tens of thousands of clones, with approximately 90% occurring only once. The chain recombines TRBV6-6 with TRBJ2-7; 9 bases line up with TRBD2. The specimen sequenced was T cells isolated from PBMCs. This clonotype was sampled from a human donor in good health. The CDR3 loop is CASGPGGGDGEQYF. DNA of the CDR3: TGTGCCAGCGGCCCTGGCGGGGGGGACGGCGAGCAGTACTTC.